This entry features one T cell receptor beta chain sequence. The sample carries other DNA sequences with the same CDR3. The data stem from a study of PD-L1 blockade in urothelial cancer. Into every PCR, synthetic TCR analog templates were spiked. The data were produced by immunoSEQ multiplex PCR, yet TCRdb's version contains in-frame clones alone and is incomplete. The table lists approximately 100,000 clones, around 82% of them singletons. This TCR was sampled from a man in his forties or fifties with urothelial cancer. Here the sequenced sample was PBMCs, taken around atezolizumab (anti-PD-L1) treatment.

The CDR3 spells CASSLVASGPYNEQFF. The CDR3 nucleotides read TGCGCCAGCAGCTTGGTGGCTAGCGGACCGTACAATGAGCAGTTCTTC. This rearrangement joins TRBV5-1 to TRBJ2-1, with 7 bases identical to TRBD2. Per the germline V gene, CDR1 is SGHRS and CDR2 is YFSETQ. The trim removed 0 bases at V and 4 bases at J, leaving 7 bases unmatched. The length of the CDR3 is 16 residues.